The rows below give T cell receptor beta chains drawn from one sample of a study of cytotoxic CD8 clonotypes in ibrutinib-treated CLL. The table came from immunoSEQ multiplex PCR; TCRdb's copy has only in-frame clones and leaves some out. The table has approximately 150,000 clones, 70% to 90% seen once; the top ten hold 3%. This specimen consisted of PBMCs, obtained at disease progression, from a patient treated with ibrutinib. Receptors originate from a human donor with chronic lymphocytic leukemia. Both conserved end residues are part of each CDR3. The order of the fields is clone size, V gene, J gene, CDR3 protein. The listing skips clone size in some rows; elsewhere it reads once, few, many or a size class.

abundance: .; v_gene: TRBV6-1; j_gene: TRBJ1-1; CDR3aa: CASHGILDAGAFF
abundance: .; v_gene: TRBV10-3; j_gene: TRBJ1-1; CDR3aa: CAITPGVNTEAFF
abundance: .; v_gene: TRBV27; j_gene: TRBJ2-2; CDR3aa: CASTVLGRTVGGELFF
abundance: .; v_gene: TRBV5-8; j_gene: TRBJ1-4; CDR3aa: CASSLRGTVGEKLFF
abundance: .; v_gene: TRBV5-1; j_gene: TRBJ2-2; CDR3aa: CASSLAGTAGELFF
abundance: .; v_gene: TRBV6-5; j_gene: TRBJ1-3; CDR3aa: CASISDRLSGNTIYF
abundance: .; v_gene: TRBV19; j_gene: TRBJ1-2; CDR3aa: CASRSGDHGYTF
abundance: few; v_gene: TRBV4-1; j_gene: TRBJ2-7; CDR3aa: CASSQETQVQATYEQYF
abundance: .; v_gene: TRBV7-3; j_gene: TRBJ2-7; CDR3aa: CASSVTNYGEQYF
abundance: .; v_gene: TRBV9; j_gene: TRBJ2-7; CDR3aa: CASSVTSGAYEQYF
abundance: .; v_gene: TRBV29-1; j_gene: TRBJ2-5; CDR3aa: CSVFGLAGEAQETQYF
abundance: .; v_gene: TRBV7-2; j_gene: TRBJ2-3; CDR3aa: CASSPDGRFTDTQYF
abundance: .; v_gene: TRBV5-4; j_gene: TRBJ2-3; CDR3aa: CASSLLTSRIPGLTDTQYF
abundance: .; v_gene: TRBV29-1; j_gene: TRBJ1-1; CDR3aa: CSVVLYTEAFF
abundance: once; v_gene: TRBV7-8; j_gene: TRBJ2-1; CDR3aa: CASSPSGTGYYNEQFF
abundance: .; v_gene: TRBV12-5; j_gene: TRBJ2-3; CDR3aa: CASGLGKTGLVPDTQYF
abundance: .; v_gene: TRBV19; j_gene: TRBJ1-1; CDR3aa: CATRGAFPEAFF
abundance: .; v_gene: TRBV6-1; j_gene: TRBJ2-1; CDR3aa: CASSEGWGESYNEQFF
abundance: .; v_gene: TRBV2; j_gene: TRBJ1-4; CDR3aa: CASSEASIGYNRNEKLFF
abundance: few; v_gene: TRBV5-6; j_gene: TRBJ1-2; CDR3aa: CASSNKGIHYGYTF
abundance: few; v_gene: TRBV11-2; j_gene: TRBJ1-1; CDR3aa: CASRITGSAEAFF
abundance: .; v_gene: TRBV4-3; j_gene: TRBJ1-2; CDR3aa: CASSQFAVGYGYTF
abundance: .; v_gene: TRBV2; j_gene: TRBJ2-7; CDR3aa: CASNTQGTSSYEQYF
abundance: few; v_gene: TRBV2; j_gene: TRBJ1-5; CDR3aa: CASSGTGNQPQHF
abundance: .; v_gene: TRBV4-1; j_gene: TRBJ2-3; CDR3aa: CASTGTSTDTQYF
abundance: .; v_gene: TRBV18; j_gene: TRBJ2-2; CDR3aa: CASSPLTSGEIYTGELFF
abundance: .; v_gene: TRBV19; j_gene: TRBJ1-2; CDR3aa: CASSISINYGYTF
abundance: once; v_gene: TRBV2; j_gene: TRBJ1-5; CDR3aa: CASSEGWGTSNQPQHF
abundance: .; v_gene: TRBV25-1; j_gene: TRBJ1-2; CDR3aa: CASSESGGFNYGYTF
abundance: .; v_gene: TRBV4-1; j_gene: .; CDR3aa: CASSQVGLAGEAYEQYF
abundance: .; v_gene: TRBV7-8; j_gene: TRBJ2-6; CDR3aa: CASSLTTSGANVLTF
abundance: .; v_gene: TRBV7-2; j_gene: TRBJ2-1; CDR3aa: CASSLGGGKSNEQFF
abundance: .; v_gene: TRBV15; j_gene: TRBJ1-2; CDR3aa: CATSSTRDRIYGYTF
abundance: .; v_gene: TRBV7-6; j_gene: TRBJ2-5; CDR3aa: CASSRWTGEQETQYF
abundance: .; v_gene: TRBV10-3; j_gene: TRBJ2-5; CDR3aa: CATGTSGRQETQYF
abundance: .; v_gene: TRBV30; j_gene: TRBJ1-4; CDR3aa: CAWNPGQGREKLFF
abundance: .; v_gene: TRBV6-5; j_gene: TRBJ2-5; CDR3aa: CASSYSKRLGQETQYF
abundance: once; v_gene: TRBV14; j_gene: TRBJ2-6; CDR3aa: CASSQESTSGANVLTF
abundance: .; v_gene: TRBV5-6; j_gene: TRBJ2-7; CDR3aa: CASSPWGWTDEQYF
abundance: few; v_gene: TRBV19; j_gene: TRBJ1-1; CDR3aa: CASSPEGGRATEAFF
abundance: .; v_gene: TRBV20-1; j_gene: TRBJ2-5; CDR3aa: CSARFQETQYF
abundance: few; v_gene: TRBV7-9; j_gene: TRBJ2-2; CDR3aa: CASSTPGLRNTGELFF
abundance: .; v_gene: TRBV29-1; j_gene: TRBJ2-1; CDR3aa: CSGASGSLNEQFF
abundance: .; v_gene: TRBV28; j_gene: TRBJ2-7; CDR3aa: CASSHPTTSGRAYEQYF
abundance: .; v_gene: TRBV30; j_gene: TRBJ2-7; CDR3aa: CAWSLSSYEQYF
abundance: .; v_gene: TRBV19; j_gene: TRBJ1-2; CDR3aa: CASSDRGERGYTF
abundance: .; v_gene: TRBV11-3; j_gene: TRBJ2-1; CDR3aa: CASSLTHYNEQFF
abundance: .; v_gene: TRBV6-5; j_gene: TRBJ1-4; CDR3aa: CASSQGTTNEKLFF
abundance: .; v_gene: TRBV10-3; j_gene: TRBJ2-3; CDR3aa: CAISEGLSGSTDTQYF
abundance: .; v_gene: TRBV7-9; j_gene: TRBJ1-1; CDR3aa: CASSLAQGLMTEAFF
abundance: .; v_gene: TRBV10-3; j_gene: TRBJ2-7; CDR3aa: CAISDSVAGILYEQYF
abundance: .; v_gene: TRBV18; j_gene: TRBJ2-1; CDR3aa: CASSPSGVHEQFF
abundance: .; v_gene: TRBV19; j_gene: TRBJ1-5; CDR3aa: CASSIRAGGGNQPQHF
abundance: .; v_gene: TRBV7-2; j_gene: TRBJ2-5; CDR3aa: CASSLDLAGVQETQYF
abundance: .; v_gene: TRBV6-6; j_gene: TRBJ2-7; CDR3aa: CASQRQGIPYEQYF
abundance: .; v_gene: TRBV28; j_gene: TRBJ2-7; CDR3aa: CASSFGPGSYEQYF
abundance: .; v_gene: TRBV12-5; j_gene: TRBJ2-7; CDR3aa: CASGLSPRGSAYEQYF
abundance: .; v_gene: TRBV6-5; j_gene: TRBJ1-5; CDR3aa: CASSYLGNQPQHF
abundance: few; v_gene: TRBV28; j_gene: TRBJ1-5; CDR3aa: CASSTLDRINQPQHF
abundance: .; v_gene: TRBV5-1; j_gene: TRBJ2-1; CDR3aa: CASSYSTGQGGEQFF